A selection of T cell receptor beta chains follows, all from one sample in a study of cytomegalovirus exposure and HLA in healthy donors. Generated by immunoSEQ multiplex PCR, the TCRdb table keeps only in-frame clones and is missing some. This table holds about 160,000 clones, over 70% found once. Specimen: PBMCs. The receptors were sampled from a man between 18 and 29 years old in good health and CMV-seropositive. Each CDR3 is given with its conserved first and last residue. Each record gives: J gene, clone size, D gene, V gene, CDR3 DNA, CDR3 protein. A D gene is named only where the DNA matches it firmly. Rows give clone size only sometimes, using once, few, many, or a class for an expanded clone.

J gene: TRBJ1-5; clone size: .; D gene: TRBD1; V gene: TRBV2; CDR3 DNA: TGTGCCAGCAGTGAAAGTCACAGGGGGGGACGGCAGCCCCAGCATTTT; CDR3 protein: CASSESHRGGRQPQHF
J gene: TRBJ1-1; clone size: .; D gene: .; V gene: TRBV9; CDR3 DNA: TGTGCCAGCAGCGTAGCGGGGTCGGGGAACACTGAAGCTTTCTTT; CDR3 protein: CASSVAGSGNTEAFF
J gene: TRBJ1-5; clone size: .; D gene: .; V gene: TRBV4-1; CDR3 DNA: TGCGCCAGCAGCCAAGATCGTGGGGCGGTGACGCCATATAGCAATCAGCCCCAGCATTTT; CDR3 protein: CASSQDRGAVTPYSNQPQHF
J gene: TRBJ1-5; clone size: .; D gene: .; V gene: TRBV19; CDR3 DNA: TGTGCCAGTAGTATAGGCCAGGGGCTCAATCAGCCCCAGCATTTT; CDR3 protein: CASSIGQGLNQPQHF
J gene: TRBJ1-1; clone size: .; D gene: .; V gene: TRBV5-1; CDR3 DNA: TGCGCCAGCAGCTTGAATCCCAGGGTCGGTTCTGAAGCTTTCTTT; CDR3 protein: CASSLNPRVGSEAFF
J gene: TRBJ2-7; clone size: .; D gene: .; V gene: TRBV5-1; CDR3 DNA: TGCGCCAGCAGCTTGGCGGGGGGCAGATACGAGCAGTACTTC; CDR3 protein: CASSLAGGRYEQYF
J gene: TRBJ1-3; clone size: .; D gene: TRBD1; V gene: TRBV5-1; CDR3 DNA: TGCGCCAGCAGCGAACAGGGGACTGGAAACACCATATATTTT; CDR3 protein: CASSEQGTGNTIYF
J gene: TRBJ1-6; clone size: once; D gene: TRBD1; V gene: TRBV10-3; CDR3 DNA: TGTGCCATCAGTGAGTCGCCGACAGGGGGCTCTGGTTCACCCCTCCACTTT; CDR3 protein: CAISESPTGGSGSPLHF
J gene: TRBJ2-2; clone size: .; D gene: .; V gene: TRBV5-4; CDR3 DNA: TGTGCCAGCACGACAGGGACTCAAGTCCCCGGGGAGCTGTTTTTT; CDR3 protein: CASTTGTQVPGELFF
J gene: TRBJ2-7; clone size: .; D gene: TRBD1; V gene: TRBV6-5; CDR3 DNA: TGTGCCAGCAGTTACTCCGGACAGGGAGTACACGAGCAGTACTTC; CDR3 protein: CASSYSGQGVHEQYF
J gene: TRBJ1-2; clone size: .; D gene: TRBD1; V gene: TRBV2; CDR3 DNA: TGTGCCAGCAGAGGACAGGGCCTCGGCTACACCTTC; CDR3 protein: CASRGQGLGYTF
J gene: TRBJ2-7; clone size: .; D gene: .; V gene: TRBV19; CDR3 DNA: TGTGCCAGTAGTCCCGCGGGGAGAGGGCACGAGCAGTACTTC; CDR3 protein: CASSPAGRGHEQYF
J gene: TRBJ2-5; clone size: .; D gene: TRBD2; V gene: TRBV5-1; CDR3 DNA: TGCGCCAGCAGCCTGGGACTAGCAGGTGCCGGGACCCAGTACTTC; CDR3 protein: CASSLGLAGAGTQYF
J gene: TRBJ1-1; clone size: .; D gene: .; V gene: TRBV10-2; CDR3 DNA: TGCGCCAGCACTAACCAGGGAGAAGCTTTCTTT; CDR3 protein: CASTNQGEAFF
J gene: TRBJ2-6; clone size: once; D gene: .; V gene: TRBV7-2; CDR3 DNA: TGTGCCAGCAGCCCGCAAACCGGGGGTTCCTCTGGGGCCAACGTCCTGACTTTC; CDR3 protein: CASSPQTGGSSGANVLTF
J gene: TRBJ2-5; clone size: .; D gene: .; V gene: TRBV4-3; CDR3 DNA: TGCGCCAGCAGCCAAGGGGTTTCTGGCGGAGAGACCCAGTACTTC; CDR3 protein: CASSQGVSGGETQYF
J gene: TRBJ2-1; clone size: .; D gene: .; V gene: TRBV2; CDR3 DNA: TGTGCCGTCGGGAGAAGCGGGCGGTCGGTGCAGTTCTTC; CDR3 protein: CAVGRSGRSVQFF
J gene: TRBJ2-7; clone size: .; D gene: .; V gene: TRBV11-2; CDR3 DNA: TGTGCCAGCAGCTCCCCTCGGACAGTGGGGAGCCTTGGGGCGTACGAGCAGTACTTC; CDR3 protein: CASSSPRTVGSLGAYEQYF
J gene: TRBJ2-7; clone size: once; D gene: .; V gene: TRBV2; CDR3 DNA: TGTGCCAGCAGTTTTGGTCTATCGCGGGAGCAGTACTTC; CDR3 protein: CASSFGLSREQYF
J gene: TRBJ2-5; clone size: .; D gene: .; V gene: TRBV4-1; CDR3 DNA: TGCGCCAGCAGCTTTGGACTGGGCCAAGAGACCCAGTACTTC; CDR3 protein: CASSFGLGQETQYF
J gene: TRBJ2-7; clone size: .; D gene: .; V gene: TRBV2; CDR3 DNA: TGTGCCAGCGGGGGGACAGAAACCTACGAGCAGTACTTC; CDR3 protein: CASGGTETYEQYF
J gene: TRBJ2-7; clone size: once; D gene: TRBD1; V gene: TRBV13; CDR3 DNA: TGTGCCAGCAGCTCCGGGACAGGGAGCTACGAGCAGTACTTC; CDR3 protein: CASSSGTGSYEQYF
J gene: TRBJ2-1; clone size: .; D gene: .; V gene: TRBV25-1; CDR3 DNA: TGTGCCAGCAGTGAATGGGGGGAGCGGTCCTACAATGAGCAGTTCTTC; CDR3 protein: CASSEWGERSYNEQFF
J gene: TRBJ2-7; clone size: .; D gene: TRBD1; V gene: TRBV10-1; CDR3 DNA: TGCGCCAGCAGTGACTTAACAGGGGGAGGTTACGAGCAGTACTTC; CDR3 protein: CASSDLTGGGYEQYF
J gene: TRBJ2-4; clone size: .; D gene: .; V gene: TRBV11-2; CDR3 DNA: TGTGCCAGCAGCTTAGCGGGCACAGGTCGTGATTTTCGTGGAAACATTCAGTACTTC; CDR3 protein: CASSLAGTGRDFRGNIQYF
J gene: TRBJ1-1; clone size: .; D gene: .; V gene: TRBV6-6; CDR3 DNA: TGTGCCACTAATACAGGGTATAACACTGAAGCTTTCTTT; CDR3 protein: CATNTGYNTEAFF